This TCR beta chain was sequenced during a study of Graves' ophthalmopathy and Graves' hyperthyroidism. As for the study in general: Calling hyperthyroidism stable required that no ophthalmopathy show up within 18 months of follow-up. Study-wide results and limits: The model achieved 70.59% sensitivity and about 76% specificity for ophthalmopathy progression.

From RNA, the CDR3 regions of TCR beta chains were amplified and sequenced. Scientists carried out first-round RT-PCR using HTBI primers and then a second-round multiplex PCR. TCRdb independently ran MiXCR on the multiplex PCR reads; one entry per CDR3 protein. The sample consists of some 1.1 million distinct CDR3 sequences, about 35% of them appearing once. Trimming took 8 bases from V and 3 from J, leaving 14 bases between them. This CDR3 has 13 residues. The germline V gene encodes CDR1 SEHNR and CDR2 FQNEAQ (reference sequence). The table lists this clonotype with many counts. The antigen is unknown.

Sample: peripheral blood or thyroid tissue (not recorded which). V is TRBV7-9 and J is TRBJ2-7; D tentatively fits TRBD1 or TRBD2 (5 bases each). The sequence was collected from an adult man with Graves' hyperthyroidism. The CDR3 is CASFGTGIYEQYF. For the CDR3, the DNA is TGTGCCAGCTTCGGGACGGGAATCTACGAGCAGTACTTC.